This TCR beta chain was identified in a study of OX40 agonist ivuxolimab in advanced cancers. The CDR3 has 15 amino acids. From germline, CDR1 is LGHNA and CDR2 YNFKEQ. The V gene lost 1 base and the J gene lost 7 bases, with 14 bases spanning the gap. Some clones are missing from TCRdb's copy, which holds only in-frame ones; the method was immunoSEQ multiplex PCR. The repertoire holds tens of thousands of clones, roughly nine tenths seen once, with about a tenth in the top ten. At baseline, cycle 4 day 1, and cycle 7 day 1, blood was sampled. Sequenced material: CD4+ or CD8+ T cells sorted from blood, taken in a trial of the OX40 agonist ivuxolimab. This receptor was taken from an adult with an advanced solid tumor such as melanoma, head and neck, liver or kidney cancer. The rearrangement links TRBV4-2 to TRBJ1-5; D possibly corresponds to TRBD1 (5 bases). The CDR3 region is CASSQGGGQGQPQHF. In DNA form, the CDR3 reads TGTGCCAGCAGCCAAGGGGGCGGGCAGGGCCAGCCCCAGCATTTT.